This entry is about one T cell receptor (beta chain). What it recognizes is unknown. Other DNA sequences from this sample encode an identical CDR3 as well. These data come from a study of metastatic and nonmetastatic thyroid tumors. Study-level background: Samples came from malignant and benign thyroid patients, and repertoires were compared across blood and tumor or nodule tissue. Findings and caveats of the study: Significantly greater TCR beta diversity was reportedly found in malignant thyroid tumors than in benign nodules (in blood and tumor).

All patients were untreated before thyroid surgery. In the original analysis: Clinicopathological groups supplied CDR3 differences that were used to build a distant-metastasis classifier for papillary thyroid cancer. TCRdb reanalyzed the PCR reads with MiXCR. The V and J calls shown here were made by TCRdb, not taken from the authors' results. The sample consists of about 22,000 clones, 23% of them appearing once. This CDR3 is built from 18 residues. Germline lookup yields CDR1 MRHNA and CDR2 SNTAGT. J gave up 0 bases and V 11 bases, and 15 bases lay outside the gene matches. Sequenced sample: blood. The chain employs TRBV6-4 and TRBJ1-6; TRBD1 aligns across 8 bases. This sequence was found in a male donor with papillary thyroid cancer or a benign thyroid nodule (not recorded which). Some clones in this sample may be carry-over from other donors' samples. The CDR3, as DNA: TGTGCCGCCCACGACCCCGGACAGGGTTACTCCTATAATTCACCCCTCCACTTT. This codes for CAAHDPGQGYSYNSPLHF.